The rows below give T cell receptor beta chains drawn from one sample of a study of cytomegalovirus exposure and HLA in healthy donors. Profiled with immunoSEQ multiplex PCR; TCRdb holds only in-frame clones, not every one. This repertoire shows fewer than 200,000 clones, about 79% found once; its top ten account for around 0.71%. Sample: PBMCs. The receptors originated from a female donor in good health and CMV-seronegative. Both conserved end residues are trimmed from each CDR3. Each record gives: clone size, V gene, CDR3 protein. A row's size may be missing; if present it is once, few, many or a size class.

clone_size: NA
v_call: TRBV5-6
cdr3_aa: ASSPGTSGGNTQY

clone_size: NA
v_call: TRBV2
cdr3_aa: ASSEPPPGNSPLH

clone_size: NA
v_call: TRBV28
cdr3_aa: ASRSGTYSKETQY

clone_size: NA
v_call: TRBV19
cdr3_aa: ASSIVAGGNTEAF

clone_size: NA
v_call: TRBV30
cdr3_aa: AWSGRYEQF

clone_size: few
v_call: TRBV7-9
cdr3_aa: ASTRQLNTEAF

clone_size: NA
v_call: TRBV10-3
cdr3_aa: AISSDRNQPQH

clone_size: few
v_call: TRBV5-4
cdr3_aa: ASSQESGYEQY

clone_size: NA
v_call: TRBV2
cdr3_aa: ASSVRQGGRNEQF

clone_size: NA
v_call: TRBV2
cdr3_aa: ASRRSGLSHEQY

clone_size: NA
v_call: TRBV12-5
cdr3_aa: ASGFSARSSTDTQY

clone_size: NA
v_call: TRBV27
cdr3_aa: ASSSGPQGTEAF

clone_size: NA
v_call: TRBV7-9
cdr3_aa: ASSREQGAGNTIY

clone_size: NA
v_call: TRBV4-2
cdr3_aa: ASSQALDREQF

clone_size: NA
v_call: TRBV5-4
cdr3_aa: ASSQRQWTGLTDTQY

clone_size: NA
v_call: TRBV4-1
cdr3_aa: ASSHVSGANGLT

clone_size: NA
v_call: TRBV5-4
cdr3_aa: ASSLAGRGTQETQY

clone_size: NA
v_call: TRBV7-3
cdr3_aa: ASSPSGLAEEQF

clone_size: NA
v_call: TRBV2
cdr3_aa: ASSEALFVSYNEQF

clone_size: NA
v_call: TRBV6-6
cdr3_aa: ASRSAGGPYEQY

clone_size: NA
v_call: TRBV6-1
cdr3_aa: ASREPGQGNTGELF

clone_size: NA
v_call: TRBV19
cdr3_aa: ASSYLNTEAF

clone_size: NA
v_call: TRBV27
cdr3_aa: ASSLSRHRTNEKLF

clone_size: NA
v_call: TRBV9
cdr3_aa: ASSGEKMHSQY

clone_size: once
v_call: TRBV7-2
cdr3_aa: ASSLRPTGTLNQPQH

clone_size: NA
v_call: TRBV7-9
cdr3_aa: SSARFSSTGTQNQPQH

clone_size: NA
v_call: TRBV6-6
cdr3_aa: ASSYELSSGTEQF

clone_size: NA
v_call: TRBV9
cdr3_aa: ASSVAGGPYEQY

clone_size: NA
v_call: TRBV7-2
cdr3_aa: ASSRLAGDYEQY